Listed here are 2 T cell receptor beta chains from one sample, sequenced in a study of OX40 agonist ivuxolimab in advanced cancers. Sequencing was performed with immunoSEQ multiplex PCR; in TCRdb, only in-frame clones are kept and a portion is missing. The sample records about 89,000 clones, just over 90% being singletons. The material sequenced was CD4+ or CD8+ T cells sorted from blood, taken in a trial of the OX40 agonist ivuxolimab. These receptors all stem from an adult with an advanced solid tumor such as melanoma, head and neck, liver or kidney cancer.

This chain links TRBV7-3 with TRBJ2-2, with no clear D. Trimming left V 5 bases short and J 0 bases short, with 10 bases between. Germline-derived CDR1 and CDR2 are SGHTA and FQGTGA. The CDR3 has 15 amino acids. CDR3 protein: CASSPPGANTGELFF. Here the CDR3 DNA reads TGTGCCAGCAGCCCACCCGGCGCGAACACCGGGGAGCTGTTTTTT.

This clone was recorded only once. This chain uses TRBV28 with TRBJ1-6; tentatively, D is TRBD1 (5 bases). The CDR3 consists of 14 residues. Trimming shortened V by 3 bases and J by 8 bases, and 11 bases separated the two germline ends. Per the germline V gene, CDR1 is MDHEN and CDR2 is SYDVKM. The CDR3 coding sequence is TGTGCCAGCAGTTTGCAGGGTGGTTATTCACCCCTCCACTTT. This sequence encodes CASSLQGGYSPLHF.